This is a list of T cell receptor beta chains from one sample in a study of T cells after yellow fever vaccination. TCRdb passed the 5' RACE reads through MiXCR, listing each CDR3 protein once. The sample yields about 150,000 distinct CDR3 sequences, 5% to 7.5% seen once. The sample consisted of CD4+ T cells sorted from PBMCs, taken 10 days after the yellow fever booster vaccination. The receptors were gathered from a man between 25 and 39 years old who received the YFV17D yellow fever vaccine. Each CDR3 is given with its conserved first and last residue. A D gene is named only where the DNA matches it firmly.

V	J	D	CDR3
TRBV7-8	TRBJ2-3	-	CASKGQLSTDTQYF
TRBV5-1	TRBJ2-5	-	CASSPGRGTETQYF
TRBV5-1	TRBJ2-3	-	CASSLDPGQTDTQYF
TRBV6-1	TRBJ2-7	-	CASSKGTTTRYEQYF
TRBV20-1	TRBJ2-5	-	CSARDAGRETQYF
TRBV4-3	TRBJ2-7	TRBD2	CASSQDLWTSSYEQYF
TRBV5-4	TRBJ2-1	TRBD2	CASSFGLAASYNEQFF
TRBV29-1	TRBJ2-1	TRBD2	CSVEELAGTVNEQFF
TRBV12-3/TRBV12-4	TRBJ2-7	TRBD2	CASSSSSGRTYEQYF
TRBV5-6	TRBJ2-7	TRBD1	CASSPDRVVYEQYF
TRBV28	TRBJ2-5	-	CASSGGFLRTQYF
TRBV24-1	TRBJ2-1	TRBD2	CATSSGGSYNEQFF
TRBV4-2	TRBJ2-7	-	CASSPEVFSYEQYF
TRBV18	TRBJ2-4	-	CASSPVDGIQYF
TRBV28	TRBJ1-5	-	CASSFIEPQHF
TRBV12-3/TRBV12-4	TRBJ1-5	-	CASLQGTSNQPQHF
TRBV23-1	TRBJ2-5	-	CASSQSGRGEETQYF
TRBV7-9	TRBJ2-7	-	CASTGAGSYEQYF
TRBV7-2	TRBJ2-7	TRBD1	CASSLRGQGLTYEQYF
TRBV19	TRBJ2-2	-	CASRSSAGELFF
TRBV7-9	TRBJ1-1	-	CASSSNRVTEAFF
TRBV5-1	TRBJ1-5	-	CASSLEVDQPQHF
TRBV20-1	TRBJ2-4	-	CSAGNRGGGNIQYF
TRBV18	TRBJ2-1	-	CASSPPQARNEQFF
TRBV30	TRBJ1-5	-	CAWSDGNQPQHF
TRBV10-2	TRBJ2-1	-	CASSDPYNEQFF
TRBV14	TRBJ2-2	-	CASSRQQNTGELFF
TRBV27	TRBJ2-5	TRBD1	CASSQPGQGFGGGQETQYF
TRBV6-1	TRBJ1-4	-	CASSGRGYATNEKLFF
TRBV5-1	TRBJ2-7	-	CASSFGTSSDEQYF
TRBV20-1	TRBJ2-2	TRBD2	CSAREAGLTGELFF
TRBV7-2	TRBJ2-1	-	CASSSLIEQFF
TRBV9	TRBJ2-7	TRBD1	CASSVEDRGPYEQYF
TRBV7-2	TRBJ1-5	-	CASSLYGPGSNQPQHF